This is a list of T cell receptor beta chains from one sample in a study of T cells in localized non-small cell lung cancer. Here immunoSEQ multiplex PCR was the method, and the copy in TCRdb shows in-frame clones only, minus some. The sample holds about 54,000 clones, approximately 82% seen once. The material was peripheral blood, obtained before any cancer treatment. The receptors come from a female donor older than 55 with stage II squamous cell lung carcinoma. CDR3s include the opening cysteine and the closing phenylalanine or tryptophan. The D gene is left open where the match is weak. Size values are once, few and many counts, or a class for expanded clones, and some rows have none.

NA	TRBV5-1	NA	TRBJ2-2	TGCGCCAGCAGCTTCACAGGGTCCCCCGGGGAGCTGTTTTTT	CASSFTGSPGELFF
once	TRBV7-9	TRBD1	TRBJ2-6	TGTGCCAGCAGCTTACTAGGACAGGGGGCTGGGGCCAACGTCCTGACTTTC	CASSLLGQGAGANVLTF
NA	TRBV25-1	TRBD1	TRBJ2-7	TGTGCCAGCAGTTACACAGGGGCCACAGGCTCCTACGAGCAGTACTTC	CASSYTGATGSYEQYF
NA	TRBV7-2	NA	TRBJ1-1	TGTGCCAGCAGCATCCACCAGAACACTGAAGCTTTCTTT	CASSIHQNTEAFF
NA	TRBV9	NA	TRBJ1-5	TGTGCCAGCAGCGGGACGGGCGAGAGGGGGCCCCAGCATTTT	CASSGTGERGPQHF
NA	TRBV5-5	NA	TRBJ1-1	TGTGCCAGCAGCGGTGGGTTACTAAGCGTAGCTTTCTTT	CASSGGLLSVAFF
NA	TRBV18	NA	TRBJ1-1	TGTGCCAGCTCACCATCGGCCAAGAACACTGAAGCTTTCTTT	CASSPSAKNTEAFF
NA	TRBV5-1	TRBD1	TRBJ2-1	TGCGCCAGCAGCTTGGGCTCCGGACAGGGCTCTAGTGAGCAGTTCTTC	CASSLGSGQGSSEQFF
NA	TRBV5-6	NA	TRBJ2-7	TGTGCCAGCAGATCTCAGGGACTCGCCTACGAGCAGTACTTC	CASRSQGLAYEQYF
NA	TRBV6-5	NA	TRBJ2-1	TGTGCCAGCAGTTACTCGGGCACGTTCAATGAGCAGTTCTTC	CASSYSGTFNEQFF
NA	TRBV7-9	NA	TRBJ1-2	TGTGCCAGCAGCTTAGCGTCCGCTACCCATGGCTACACCTTC	CASSLASATHGYTF
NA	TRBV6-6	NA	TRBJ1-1	TGTGCCAGCAGGAAGGGGAACACTGAAGCTTTCTTT	CASRKGNTEAFF
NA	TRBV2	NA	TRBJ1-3	TGTGCCAGCAGTGCTAGCTCTGGAAACACCATATATTTT	CASSASSGNTIYF
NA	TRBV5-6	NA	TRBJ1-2	TGTGCCAGCAGCTTTGCAGACCACTATGGCTACACCTTC	CASSFADHYGYTF
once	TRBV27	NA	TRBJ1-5	TGTGCCAGCAGTTTTCTCCGAACCGGGACGGACCGTAGCAATCAGCCCCAGCATTTT	CASSFLRTGTDRSNQPQHF
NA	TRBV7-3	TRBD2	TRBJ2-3	TGTGCCAGCAGCCGTTTTAGCGGGGGGGCAGATACGCAGTATTTT	CASSRFSGGADTQYF
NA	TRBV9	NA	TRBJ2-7	TGTGCCAGCAGCGTAGTCGAGGGGACAGAGCAGTACTTC	CASSVVEGTEQYF
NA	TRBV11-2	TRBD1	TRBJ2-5	TGTGCCAGCAGCTTAGACAGGGGGCGCCAAGAGACCCAGTACTTC	CASSLDRGRQETQYF
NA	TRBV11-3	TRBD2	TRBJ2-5	TGTGCCAGCAGCCCCTCTAGCGGCCAAGAGACCCAGTACTTC	CASSPSSGQETQYF
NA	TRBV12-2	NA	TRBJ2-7	TGTGCAAGTCGCTTAATACTCTACGAGCAGTACTTC	CASRLILYEQYF
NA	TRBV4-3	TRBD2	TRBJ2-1	TGCGCCAGCAGCCAAGATGTAGCTAGCGGGTACAATGAGCAGTTCTTC	CASSQDVASGYNEQFF
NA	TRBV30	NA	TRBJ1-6	TGTGCCTGGAGTAACGGCCAGGGCGTTAATTCACCCCTCCACTTT	CAWSNGQGVNSPLHF
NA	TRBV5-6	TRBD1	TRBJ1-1	TGTGCCAGCAGCCGGGACAGGGCAAGGACTGAAGCTTTCTTT	CASSRDRARTEAFF
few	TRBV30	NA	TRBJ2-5	TGTGCCTGGAGTTCAGGAATGTGGACCCAGTACTTC	CAWSSGMWTQYF
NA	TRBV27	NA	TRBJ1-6	TGTGCCAGCAGTCCCGGACCCTCTAATTCACCCCTCCACTTT	CASSPGPSNSPLHF
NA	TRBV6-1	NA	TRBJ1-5	TGTGCCAGCAGGTCCCGGCAGGATAATCAGCCCCAGCATTTT	CASRSRQDNQPQHF
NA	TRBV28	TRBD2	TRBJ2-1	TGTGCCAGCAGTTTATTTATAGCGGGGATAACTGAGCAGTTCTTC	CASSLFIAGITEQFF
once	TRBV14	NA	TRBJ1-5	TGTGCCAGCAGCCAAGCCGGGAACAATCAGCCCCAGCATTTT	CASSQAGNNQPQHF
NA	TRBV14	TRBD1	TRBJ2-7	TGTGCCAGCAGCCCAGGGGGCTGGGGAGAGCAGTACTTC	CASSPGGWGEQYF
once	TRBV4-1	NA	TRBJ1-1	TGCGCCAGCGGGGGGAACACTGAAGCTTTCTTT	CASGGNTEAFF
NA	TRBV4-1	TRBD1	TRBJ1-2	TGCGCCAGCAGCTCGGGGACAGGGACCTATGGCTACACCTTC	CASSSGTGTYGYTF
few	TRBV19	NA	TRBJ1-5	TGTGCCAGTAGTACAGGCTTACCCTCGATAGCCCAGCATTTT	CASSTGLPSIAQHF
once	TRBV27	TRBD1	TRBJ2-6	TGTGCCAGCACCCCAAGGGGGCGGGCCAACGTCCTGACTTTC	CASTPRGRANVLTF
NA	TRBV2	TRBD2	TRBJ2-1	TGTGCCAGCAGGAAGACTAGCGGGGGGGGCAATGAGCAGTTCTTC	CASRKTSGGGNEQFF
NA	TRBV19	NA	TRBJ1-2	TGTGCCAGTATTGAGGGACATACTTTTCAAAACTATGGCTACACCTTC	CASIEGHTFQNYGYTF
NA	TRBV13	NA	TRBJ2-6	TGTGCCAGCAGCTCCATAGGCACCGGGGCCAACGTCCTGACTTTC	CASSSIGTGANVLTF
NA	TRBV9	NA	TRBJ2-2	TGTGCCAGCAGCGTAGGCGGAGGAGGAAACACCGGGGAGCTGTTTTTT	CASSVGGGGNTGELFF
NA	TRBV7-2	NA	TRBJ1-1	TGTGCCAGCAGCCTACTGGGCCAGAACACTGAAGCTTTCTTT	CASSLLGQNTEAFF
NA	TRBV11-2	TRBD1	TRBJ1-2	TGTGCCAGCAGCTTGGGACAGGGGCCGGTAGCAGGATCGGATGGCTACACCTTC	CASSLGQGPVAGSDGYTF
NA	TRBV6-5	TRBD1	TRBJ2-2	TGTGCCAGCAGAAGAGACAGGGGATTCACCGGGGAGCTGTTTTTT	CASRRDRGFTGELFF
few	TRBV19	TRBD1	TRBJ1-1	TGTGCCAGTAGTATCGGAGCCCCGGACAGGGGCACTGAAGCTTTCTTT	CASSIGAPDRGTEAFF
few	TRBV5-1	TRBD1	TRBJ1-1	TGCGCCAGCAGCTCGTTAGGGGGCGCGAACACTGAAGCTTTCTTT	CASSSLGGANTEAFF
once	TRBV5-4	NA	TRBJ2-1	TGTGCCAGCAGCTTGGGCAATGAGCAGTTCTTC	CASSLGNEQFF
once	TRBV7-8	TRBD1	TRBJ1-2	TGTGCCAGCAGCTTAGCTCGACAGGGTGGCTATGGCTACACCTTC	CASSLARQGGYGYTF
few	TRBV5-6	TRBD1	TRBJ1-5	TGTGCCAGCAGCTTGGGGGGGACAGGGAGGGATCAGCCCCAGCATTTT	CASSLGGTGRDQPQHF
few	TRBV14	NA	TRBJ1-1	TGTGCCAGCAGCCTTAAGTATGTGGAATCTGAAGCTTTCTTT	CASSLKYVESEAFF
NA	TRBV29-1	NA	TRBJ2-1	TGCAGCTACATTTCACTCCAGGGAATATACAATGAGCAGTTCTTC	CSYISLQGIYNEQFF
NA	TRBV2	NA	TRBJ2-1	TGTGCCACCCTCCCACAGGGCTACGGGAACAATGAGCAGTTCTTC	CATLPQGYGNNEQFF
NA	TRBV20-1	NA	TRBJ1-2	TGCAGTGCGGGGACGAGGCAGGGCTACACCTTC	CSAGTRQGYTF
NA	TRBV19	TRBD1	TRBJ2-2	TGTGCCAGTAACTCCGGGACAGGGAGCATCGGGGCCGGGGAGCTGTTTTTT	CASNSGTGSIGAGELFF
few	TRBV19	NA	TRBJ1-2	TGTGCCAGTAGTATCCCTCTCATCCAGGGTAGGAATGGCTACACCTTC	CASSIPLIQGRNGYTF
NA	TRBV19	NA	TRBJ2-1	TGTGCCAGTAGTATTGGGTTAGCGATGGATGAGCAGTTCTTC	CASSIGLAMDEQFF